Listed below are T cell receptor beta chains from one sample, sequenced in a study of naive and memory T cell subsets. Via MiXCR, TCRdb re-called the UMI-ligation and nested PCR reads, giving one row per CDR3 protein. The sample lists some 150,000 distinct CDR3 sequences, approximately 17% seen once, with approximately 0.15% in the top ten. The source material was naive CD4+ T cells from blood. The receptors originated from a human donor in good health. Both conserved end residues are part of each CDR3. A D gene is named only where the DNA matches it firmly. A row's size may be missing; if present it is once, few, many or a size class.

>TRBJ2-1|-|-|TRBV12-3/TRBV12-4
TGTGCCAGCAGTTCACTACTCACTAGTTACCGTCGGGGCGATGAGCAGTTCTTC
CASSSLLTSYRRGDEQFF
>TRBJ2-7|-|many|TRBV20-1
TGCAGTGCTAGAGTCCCCGGCTACGAGCAGTACTTC
CSARVPGYEQYF
>TRBJ2-3|-|few|TRBV10-1
TGCGCCAGCAGCCTCCGGGACGAGAGTACGCAGTATTTT
CASSLRDESTQYF
>TRBJ2-3|-|many|TRBV7-9
TGTGCCAGCAGCTTCCAGGGCGGCGATACGCAGTATTTT
CASSFQGGDTQYF
>TRBJ2-5|-|-|TRBV29-1
TGCAGCGCCGGAGGACAGTACCAAGAGACCCAGTACTTC
CSAGGQYQETQYF
>TRBJ2-3|TRBD2|few|TRBV9
TGTGCCAGCAGCGCCTTAGGACTAGCGGGAGTACCAGATACGCAGTATTTT
CASSALGLAGVPDTQYF
>TRBJ2-3|-|-|TRBV9
TGTGCCAGCAAAAGCGGGAGCACAGATACGCAGTATTTT
CASKSGSTDTQYF
>TRBJ2-7|-|few|TRBV28
TGTGCCAGCAGTTTATTGCTGACTACCCAGTCCTACGAGCAGTACTTC
CASSLLLTTQSYEQYF
>TRBJ2-2|TRBD2|-|TRBV28
TGTGCCAGCAGTCCCATAGCGGGAGGATGGGAAAACACCGGGGAGCTGTTTTTT
CASSPIAGGWENTGELFF
>TRBJ2-3|TRBD2|-|TRBV20-1
TGCAGTGCTACCCCGGGACTAGCGGGAGGAGTCACAGATACGCAGTATTTT
CSATPGLAGGVTDTQYF
>TRBJ2-2|TRBD2|few|TRBV5-1
TGCGCCAGCAGCTTCCCGGGACTAGCGGGCACCGGGGAGCTGTTTTTT
CASSFPGLAGTGELFF
>TRBJ2-3|-|few|TRBV5-6
TGTGCCAGCAGCGGGGGGTTAGGGGTTACAGATACGCAGTATTTT
CASSGGLGVTDTQYF
>TRBJ1-6|TRBD1|-|TRBV28
TGTGCCAGCACCCGAGGACAGGGGGGTTCACCCCTCCACTTT
CASTRGQGGSPLHF
>TRBJ1-3|-|-|TRBV9
TGTGCCAGCAGCGTAGGACCTCCCGGTCTTGGCACCATATATTTT
CASSVGPPGLGTIYF
>TRBJ2-2|TRBD2|few|TRBV20-1
TGCAGTGCTAGGACGAGCGGGAGGGCCCTCACCGGGGAGCTGTTTTTT
CSARTSGRALTGELFF
>TRBJ1-1|TRBD1|-|TRBV5-6
TGTGCCAGCAGCTCTGACAGGGGCCGGTTGAACACTGAAGCTTTCTTT
CASSSDRGRLNTEAFF
>TRBJ2-6|-|-|TRBV5-1
TGCGCCAGCACCTCTGGGTCCTTCTCTGGGGCCAACGTCCTGACTTTC
CASTSGSFSGANVLTF
>TRBJ2-1|TRBD1|-|TRBV11-2
TGTGCCAGCAGCTCCCTGCTCGGGACAGGCTCCTACAATGAGCAGTTCTTC
CASSSLLGTGSYNEQFF
>TRBJ2-2|TRBD2|few|TRBV20-1
TGCAGTGCTAGAGATCTTCAGCGGGAGGCCTCCGGGGAGCTGTTTTTT
CSARDLQREASGELFF
>TRBJ2-1|TRBD2|-|TRBV28
TGTGCCAGCGGGGGTCGACTAGCGATCTACAATGAGCAGTTCTTC
CASGGRLAIYNEQFF
>TRBJ2-6|TRBD1|many|TRBV20-1
TGCAGTGTCAGGACAGGGGGCTTTCGAGGGGCCAACGTCCTGACTTTC
CSVRTGGFRGANVLTF
>TRBJ1-2|-|-|TRBV10-2
TGCGCCAGCAGTGATTCACAGGACTATGGCTACACCTTC
CASSDSQDYGYTF
>TRBJ2-2|-|many|TRBV6-2/TRBV6-3
TGTGCCAGCTCCGGGTGGGGATACACCGGGGAGCTGTTTTTT
CASSGWGYTGELFF
>TRBJ1-5|-|few|TRBV29-1
TGCAGCGTCTTAACAGGGAATAGCAATCAGCCCCAGCATTTT
CSVLTGNSNQPQHF
>TRBJ2-1|-|few|TRBV12-3/TRBV12-4
TGTGCCAGCAGTTTGGGGGACGCCAATGAGCAGTTCTTC
CASSLGDANEQFF
>TRBJ2-2|-|few|TRBV5-1
TGCGCCAGCAGCTTGAGATCCAGGGCTAACACCGGGGAGCTGTTTTTT
CASSLRSRANTGELFF
>TRBJ2-1|-|few|TRBV11-1
TGTGCCAGCAGCGGAGTAGCAGACGCCTGGGCTAATGAGCAGTTCTTC
CASSGVADAWANEQFF
>TRBJ2-5|-|-|TRBV5-1
TGCGCCAGCAGCTTGCACACAGGGCAAGAGACCCAGTCTTACTTC
CASSLHTGQETQSYF
>TRBJ1-2|-|few|TRBV27
TGTGCCAGCAGTTTGGCGGCCGGCGGCTACACCTTC
CASSLAAGGYTF
>TRBJ2-5|-|few|TRBV5-6
TGTGCCAGCAGTCCACTACCGCCAAAAGGAGGAGAGACCCAGTACTTC
CASSPLPPKGGETQYF
>TRBJ2-2|-|-|TRBV7-2
TGTGCCAGCAGCCTGACTAGTGCCACAGACACCGGGGAGCTGTTTTTT
CASSLTSATDTGELFF
>TRBJ2-7|TRBD1|-|TRBV7-2
TGTGCCAGCAGCTTTGGGACAGCGGCCCAGCAGTACTTC
CASSFGTAAQQYF
>TRBJ2-3|-|few|TRBV5-1
TGCGCCAGCAGCTTGTTTGGAGATACGCAGTATTTT
CASSLFGDTQYF
>TRBJ2-7|-|few|TRBV9
TGTGCCGGCAACGAGGGGGGGCGCGGCGGCTACGAGCAGTACTTC
CAGNEGGRGGYEQYF
>TRBJ2-3|-|-|TRBV12-3/TRBV12-4
TGTGCCAGCAGGGAAGATGGGGATACGCAGTATTTT
CASREDGDTQYF
>TRBJ1-6|-|-|TRBV7-6
TGTGCCAGCAGCTCGGGACGCCTAAATAATTCACCCCTCCACTTT
CASSSGRLNNSPLHF
>TRBJ1-2|-|few|TRBV20-1
TGCAGTGCGGGCCCTAACTATGGCTACACCTTC
CSAGPNYGYTF
>TRBJ2-7|TRBD2|few|TRBV6-5
TGTGCCAGCAGTTACTCGAGGGCGGGGGGCTACGAGCAGTACTTC
CASSYSRAGGYEQYF
>TRBJ2-3|-|few|TRBV4-3
TGCGCCAGCAGCCAACCCCCGGGACACACCAGCACAGATACGCAGTATTTT
CASSQPPGHTSTDTQYF
>TRBJ2-4|-|few|TRBV12-3/TRBV12-4
TGTGCCAGCAGTTTAGATCGGGGTACGGACATTCAGTACTTC
CASSLDRGTDIQYF
>TRBJ2-5|-|few|TRBV3-1
TGTGCCAGCAGCGGCCGGGGACGAACACAAGAGACCCAGTACTTC
CASSGRGRTQETQYF
>TRBJ2-1|TRBD2|-|TRBV10-2
TGCGCCAGCACCCGAGCGGGGATCAATGAGCAGTTCTTC
CASTRAGINEQFF
>TRBJ2-5|-|few|TRBV29-1
TGCAGCGTTGGAAACCATGGCCGGGGTCCCCAGTACTTC
CSVGNHGRGPQYF
>TRBJ2-7|TRBD2|-|TRBV6-5
TGTGCCAGCAGTTACTCGACTAGCGGGATTGTTTACGAGCAGTACTTC
CASSYSTSGIVYEQYF
>TRBJ1-1|-|few|TRBV15
TGTGCCACCAGCAGAGTACCGGGTTTGGAGAACACTGAAGCTTTCTTT
CATSRVPGLENTEAFF
>TRBJ1-1|-|-|TRBV7-2
TGTGCCAGCAGCTTAGGGGGGGCAGGGGCGGAAGCTTTCTTT
CASSLGGAGAEAFF
>TRBJ2-7|TRBD2|few|TRBV19
TGTGCCAGTAGTACGGGGACTAGCGGGAGGTTATACGAGCAGTACTTC
CASSTGTSGRLYEQYF
>TRBJ2-5|-|few|TRBV5-5
TGTGCCAGCACCCACTCCCGGGCCTACCAAGAGACCCAGTACTTC
CASTHSRAYQETQYF
>TRBJ2-1|TRBD2|-|TRBV14
TGTGCCAGCAGCCATCATCGAGGCGGGAGTAGGGCCTACAATGAGCAGTTCTTC
CASSHHRGGSRAYNEQFF